The clone carrying this T cell receptor (beta chain) was seen many times. As yet, its antigen is unknown. The CDR3 runs 12 residues. Germline V gene data show CDR1 as SGHTA and CDR2 as FQGNSA. Trimming removed 4 bases from V and 6 bases from J, with 7 bases in between. The data were obtained in a study of molecular identifiers for immune sequencing clone quantification. Regarding the study as a whole: Whereas clones above 20 RNA copies held under 1% of naive-cell molecules, they held over 97% of effector molecules.

One entry per CDR3 protein results from TCRdb running MiXCR on the PCR reads. This table has 60,000 to 70,000 distinct CDR3 sequences, 17% appearing once. Sorting was used to obtain naive CD8 T cells (CD8+CD4-CCR7+CD45RA+). The sample taken for sequencing was naive CD8+ T cells from blood, with Jurkat cell RNA spiked in. The subset was: FACS-sorted CD8+CD4-CCR7+CD45RA+ naive T cells. The V and J genes are TRBV7-2 and TRBJ2-1; D gene uncertain. The receptor was derived from a human donor in good health. Some libraries in this study had Jurkat cell RNA spiked in. CDR3: CASSWLGNEQFF. The CDR3 nucleotides are TGTGCCAGCAGCTGGCTGGGCAATGAGCAGTTCTTC.